This TCR beta chain was retrieved from a study of T cell responses to AZD1222 COVID-19 vaccine (dated by TCRdb to the early 2020s). Concerning the study at large: TCR sequencing covered about 230 trial participants: roughly 200 given two doses of AZD1222 and 26 given two doses of MenACWY control vaccine. Trial participants were enrolled by age into 18-55, 56-69 and 70-plus year subgroups, with about 150, 28 and 57 TCR-sequenced participants respectively. Findings and caveats that apply to the study as a whole: In the small 56-69-year group, the increase in depth fell short of significance, most likely because of low power. A significant rise in spike-specific TCR breadth and depth was observed after two AZD1222 doses relative to day 0 and relative to MenACWY recipients. The vaccine-associated CD4 TCRs covered the entire spike protein, and the dominant responses fell in regions 160-218 and 743-854. Participants were mostly white British and included more females than males, and it was suggested by the authors that clonal diversity may have been underestimated. Reportedly, close to half of the unique spike-specific TCRs recognized epitopes lying outside the regions that are mutated in the B.1.351 and B.1.1.7 variants. Because no day 14 peak-response samples were available, the repertoires could be characterized only after the peak T cell response. Only six AZD1222 recipients were SARS-CoV-2 seropositive at baseline, limiting conclusions about previously exposed vaccinees.

The time point label, read with the paper, signifies: baseline before first vaccination. In the paper's terms, the treatment or condition label means: meningococcal conjugate vaccine given as trial control. Vaccinee samples came from UK trials COV001 and COV002, including a single-blind randomized controlled phase 2/3 trial of AZD1222 (ChAdOx1 nCoV-19) in healthy adults. Trial participant PBMC samples were collected at day 0 and day 28 after the second dose for TCRbeta chain sequencing. The CDR3 regions of human TCRbeta chains were analyzed by immunosequencing. As for the original processing: TCRs in the repertoires were matched against a reference library of SARS-CoV-2-specific TCRs that had been generated with the MIRA antigen-specificity platform. Breadth was defined as the fraction of unique TCRs that were SARS-CoV-2-associated, and depth was defined as the fraction of total T cells that were SARS-CoV-2-associated. Using the MIRA data, each spike-specific TCR was assigned both to the spike region to which the TCR was reactive and to a CD4 or CD8 class. Log10-transformed breadth and depth values were compared by one-way ANOVA with Sidak's multiple comparisons tests. TCRdb took this table from immuneACCESS and kept in-frame rearrangements with V and J called. Such tables lack part of the clones; where checked against another copy, unresolved V genes explain under half of the gap, and the rest is unexplained. That table is the source of V, J and clone size, and D and trimming were worked out from the DNA. The sample includes 150,000 to 200,000 clones, with 87% observed a single time. About 3% of the sample lies in the top ten.

The CDR3, from cysteine to phenylalanine, totals 13 residues. Only the CDR3 portion is preserved as DNA: 39 bases, with reading frame beginning at the first base. V is reduced by 2 bases and J by 4 bases, leaving a spacing of 7 bases between them. Via the germline V gene, CDR1 is SGHRS and CDR2 YFSETQ. For this clone: This clone's antigen is unknown. Within one base of it there is no much larger clone, and no base qualities were kept.

The sequences come from peripheral blood, collected on day 0 of MenACWY control vaccination. The chain employs TRBV5-1 and TRBJ2-1, with the D gene uncertain. The receptor was derived from an adult in good health. The bases read TGCGCCAGCAGCTTAACCAGTTACAATGAGCAGTTCTTC. Its product reads: CASSLTSYNEQFF.